These 16 T cell receptor beta chains were sequenced from one sample in a study of PD-1 blockade in classical Hodgkin lymphoma (TCRdb year 2020). The library was made by the immunoSEQ multiplex PCR assay. This immuneACCESS table, as held by TCRdb, lists in-frame sequences with V and J called but not all clones. Of the missing ones, under half trace to an unresolved V gene in checked studies; the others have no known cause. Counted in this sample were around 36,000 clones; 75% to 90% of them appeared once. 8.5% to 10% of the sample belongs to the ten largest clones. The time point label on this specimen signifies: cycle 1 day 1 (C1D1), immediately before nivolumab initiation. Every trial patient had relapsed after autologous stem cell transplantation, and cohorts A, B and C differed in prior brentuximab vedotin exposure. Sequencing used peripheral blood mononuclear cells (PBMCs), obtained at baseline. The receptors were gathered from a human donor with classical Hodgkin lymphoma.

This clone was picked up one time. The chain carries TRBV5-1 and TRBJ2-1; D might be TRBD2 (6 bases). There are 14 residues in the CDR3. Germline assignment: CDR1 SGHRS and CDR2 YFSETQ. Trimming stripped 6 bases from V and 6 bases from J, with 16 bases between. CDR3 protein: CASTLTRGLNEQFF. For the CDR3, the DNA is TGCGCCAGCACACTAACGCGGGGTCTCAATGAGCAGTTCTTC.

V gene TRBV28 combines with J gene TRBJ1-5, with no clear D. With 5 bases removed from V and 4 bases from J, the gap between germline ends came to 3 bases. The germline CDR1 and CDR2 sequences are MDHEN and SYDVKM. This CDR3 spans 11 amino acids. The CDR3 is CASSENQPQHF. DNA for the CDR3: TGTGCCAGCAGTGAGAATCAGCCCCAGCATTTT.

V is TRBV2 and J is TRBJ1-1; D is unclear. Germline V gene data show CDR1 as SNHLY and CDR2 as FYNNEI. Trimming removed 7 bases from V and 4 bases from J, with 10 bases in between. The CDR3 is 12 residues long. DNA for the CDR3: TGTGCCAGCACTCTGGAGAGCACTGAAGCTTTCTTT. This encodes CASTLESTEAFF.

This clone has just one count. The CDR3 loop is CASSHSGNLYEQYF. The CDR3 nucleotides read TGTGCCAGCTCACACTCCGGGAACCTCTACGAGCAGTACTTC. The genes are TRBV18 and TRBJ2-7, with D maybe TRBD2 (5 bases). The length of the CDR3 is 14 residues. CDR1 and CDR2 (germline): KGHSH, LQKENI. V dropped 4 bases and J dropped 3 bases, with 13 bases sitting between them.

The chain uses TRBV9 and TRBJ2-1; D possibly corresponds to TRBD2 (7 bases). V lost 4 bases and J lost 7, with 30 bases in between. Looked up from germline, CDR1 is SGDLS and CDR2 is YYNGEE. The CDR3 is made up of 19 amino acids. In DNA form, the CDR3 reads TGTGCCAGCAGCCGAGGGGTATGGGGGGGCCTACAAAAAGGGAATGAGCAGTTCTTC. It is translated as CASSRGVWGGLQKGNEQFF.

This chain links TRBV28 with TRBJ1-5, with D maybe TRBD1 (6 bases). Germline lookup yields CDR1 MDHEN and CDR2 SYDVKM. This CDR3 has 12 amino acids. With 7 bases removed from V and 5 bases from J, the gap between germline ends came to 9 bases. CDR3 nucleotides: TGTGCCAGCACCCCAGGGGATCAGCCCCAGCATTTT. Its protein is CASTPGDQPQHF.

The V gene is TRBV5-2, the J gene TRBJ2-7. TRBV5-2 is flagged as a pseudogene. The length of the CDR3 is 15 residues. The DNA of the CDR3 is TGCGCCAGCAGCCCCCTGGGAAACAGTCCCTACGAGCAGTACTTC. Amino acid sequence: CASSPLGNSPYEQYF.

V gene TRBV30 combines with J gene TRBJ1-6; D may be TRBD1 (6 bases). The germline CDR1 and CDR2 sequences are GTSNPN and SVGIG (reference sequence). This CDR3 region has 13 residues. V was shortened by 2 bases and J by 9 bases, with 11 bases between the two germline ends. The CDR3 is CAWSNQGISPLHF. CDR3 sequence (DNA): TGTGCCTGGAGTAATCAGGGGATTTCACCCCTCCACTTT.

The chain combines TRBV19 with TRBJ2-7, with D perhaps TRBD2 (5 bases). V was clipped by 5 bases and J by 1 base, with 12 bases between them. This CDR3 is built from 14 residues. Germline CDR1 LNHDA, CDR2 SQIVND (reference sequence). CDR3 loop: CASSGGGPSYEQYF. The CDR3 DNA reads TGTGCCAGTAGTGGAGGAGGACCGTCCTACGAGCAGTACTTC.

The J gene is TRBJ2-3, the V gene TRBV9; 8 bases map to TRBD2. After removal of 1 base from V and 3 bases from J, the junction contained 4 bases not matched to a gene. In germline, CDR1 is SGDLS, CDR2 YYNGEE. The CDR3 has 15 amino acids. The CDR3 nucleotides read TGTGCCAGCAGCGTAACCGCGGGGGGTACAGATACGCAGTATTTT. Its translation: CASSVTAGGTDTQYF.

The V and J genes are TRBV2 and TRBJ2-7, with 11 bases lining up with TRBD1. V was pared by 6 bases and J by 4 bases, with 8 bases of the junction left unmatched. The CDR3 consists of 15 residues. Germline V gene lookup returns CDR1 SNHLY and CDR2 FYNNEI. CDR3 nucleotides: TGTGCCAGCAGGAGGGACAGGGGGGAAGCATACGAGCAGTACTTC. This gives the protein CASRRDRGEAYEQYF.

The V gene is TRBV5-1, the J gene TRBJ1-2; D may be TRBD1 (6 bases). The V gene's germline CDR1 is SGHRS and CDR2 YFSETQ. With 1 base removed from V and 0 bases from J, the gap between germline ends came to 13 bases. The CDR3 contains 16 residues. The CDR3 sequence: CASSLLAGATNYGYTF. Here the CDR3 DNA reads TGCGCCAGCAGCTTGCTAGCGGGGGCCACTAACTATGGCTACACCTTC.

This clone occurred once. The gene calls are TRBV9 and TRBJ2-7; 8 nucleotides line up with TRBD2. V trimming: 2 bases; J trimming: 2 bases; junction bases outside the gene matches: 3. Germline V gene data show CDR1 as SGDLS and CDR2 as YYNGEE. The CDR3 totals 14 residues. CDR3 residues: CASSVSGTTYEQYF. For the CDR3, the DNA is TGTGCCAGCAGCGTTAGCGGGACGACCTACGAGCAGTACTTC.

This clone was detected only once. The chain employs TRBV5-4 and TRBJ2-3, with 13 nucleotides matching TRBD2. The CDR3 loop spans 17 amino acids. V lost 3 bases to trimming and J lost 3 bases; unmatched junction nucleotides: 7. In germline, CDR1 is SGHNT, CDR2 YYREEE (reference sequence). The chain's CDR3 is CASSSTPLAGGTDTQYF. CDR3 DNA: TGTGCCAGCAGCTCCACCCCACTAGCGGGGGGGACAGATACGCAGTATTTT.

The chain is built from TRBV18 and TRBJ2-3, with 11 positions matching TRBD1. In germline, CDR1 is KGHSH, CDR2 LQKENI. V lost 4 bases to trimming and J lost 3 bases; unmatched junction nucleotides: 3. This CDR3 contains 15 residues. The CDR3 nucleotides read TGTGCCAGCTCACTCGGACAGGGGGCGACAGATACGCAGTATTTT. The encoded protein is CASSLGQGATDTQYF.

The CDR3 coding sequence is TGTGCCAGCAGCCAAGGCAATCCCTTTCGGCGAATCGAACACCGGGAGCTGTTTTTT. Protein sequence: CASSQGNPFRRIEHRELFF. The chain carries TRBV4-2 and TRBJ2-2, with D unclear. Trimming shortened V by 1 base and J by 9 bases, and 27 bases separated the two germline ends. The CDR3 length is 19 residues. Looked up from germline, CDR1 is LGHNA and CDR2 is YNFKEQ.